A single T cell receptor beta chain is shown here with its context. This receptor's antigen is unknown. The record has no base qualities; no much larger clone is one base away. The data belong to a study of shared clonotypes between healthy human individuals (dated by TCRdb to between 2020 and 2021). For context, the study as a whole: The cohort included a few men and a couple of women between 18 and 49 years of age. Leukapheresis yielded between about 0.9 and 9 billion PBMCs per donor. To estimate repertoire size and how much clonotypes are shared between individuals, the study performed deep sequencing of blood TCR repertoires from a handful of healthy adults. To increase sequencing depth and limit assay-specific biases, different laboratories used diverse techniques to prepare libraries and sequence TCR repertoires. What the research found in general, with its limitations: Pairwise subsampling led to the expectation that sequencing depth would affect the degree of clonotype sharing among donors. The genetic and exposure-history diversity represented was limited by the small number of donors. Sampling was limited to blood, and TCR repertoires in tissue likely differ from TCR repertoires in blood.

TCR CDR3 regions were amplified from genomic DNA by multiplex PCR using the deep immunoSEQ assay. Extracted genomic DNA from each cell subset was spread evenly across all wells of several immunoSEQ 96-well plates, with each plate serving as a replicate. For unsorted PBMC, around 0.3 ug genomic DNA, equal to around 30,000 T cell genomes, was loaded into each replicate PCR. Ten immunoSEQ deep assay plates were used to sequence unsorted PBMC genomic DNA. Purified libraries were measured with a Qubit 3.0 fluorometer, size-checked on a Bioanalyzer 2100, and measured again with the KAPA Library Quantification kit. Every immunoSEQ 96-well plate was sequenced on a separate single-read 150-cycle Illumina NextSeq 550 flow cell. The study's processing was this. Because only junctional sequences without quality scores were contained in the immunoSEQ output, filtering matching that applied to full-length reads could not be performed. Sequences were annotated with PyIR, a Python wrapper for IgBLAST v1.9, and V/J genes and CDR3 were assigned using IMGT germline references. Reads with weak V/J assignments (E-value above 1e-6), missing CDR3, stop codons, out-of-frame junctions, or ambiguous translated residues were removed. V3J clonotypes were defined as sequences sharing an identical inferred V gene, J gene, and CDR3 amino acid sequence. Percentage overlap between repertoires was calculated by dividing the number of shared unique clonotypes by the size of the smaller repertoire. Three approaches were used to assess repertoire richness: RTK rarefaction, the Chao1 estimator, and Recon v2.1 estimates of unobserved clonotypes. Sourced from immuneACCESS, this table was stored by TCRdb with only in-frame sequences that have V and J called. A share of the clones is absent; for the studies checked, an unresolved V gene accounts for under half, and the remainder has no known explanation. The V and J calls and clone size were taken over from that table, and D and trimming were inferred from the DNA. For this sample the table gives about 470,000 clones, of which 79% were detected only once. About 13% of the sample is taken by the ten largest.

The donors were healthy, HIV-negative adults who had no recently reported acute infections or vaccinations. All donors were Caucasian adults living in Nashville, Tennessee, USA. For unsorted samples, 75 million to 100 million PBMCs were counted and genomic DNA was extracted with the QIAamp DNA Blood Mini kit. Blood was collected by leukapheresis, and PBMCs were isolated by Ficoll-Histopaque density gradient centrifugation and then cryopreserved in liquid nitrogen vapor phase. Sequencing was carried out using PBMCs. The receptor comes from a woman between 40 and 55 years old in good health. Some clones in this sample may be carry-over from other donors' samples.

The CDR3 here reads CASRKPLGDTEAFF. The sequenced DNA is TGTGCCAGCAGAAAACCCCTGGGGGACACTGAAGCTTTCTTT. This receptor chain uses TRBV6-5 and TRBJ1-1; the D gene is possibly TRBD1, with 5 bases matching. The CDR3 spans 14 residues, from the cysteine through the phenylalanine. Only the CDR3 DNA stays, 42 bases, in frame from base 1. In the germline V gene, CDR1 corresponds to MNHEY and CDR2 to SVGAGI. Deletion took 6 bases off V and 3 bases off J, with a span of 14 bases between the germline ends.